This T cell receptor beta chain was recorded in a study of siplizumab effects on memory and regulatory T cells. Points from the study as a whole: A naive or memory phenotype could not be assigned to roughly 80-96% of the proliferating CD4+ or CD8+ clones.

In this sample, this clone turned up once. The target antigen is unknown. The repertoire was sequenced with immunoSEQ multiplex PCR; TCRdb's copy has only in-frame clones and lacks some. The data contain about 120,000 clones, 90% to 95% of them singletons. Trimming cost V 5 bases and J 4 bases, with 12 bases left between them. The CDR3 is 14 amino acids. Germline values: CDR1 SGHNT, CDR2 YENEEA. The clonotype comes from a human donor in good health. This chain joins TRBV11-3 and TRBJ2-1; D might be TRBD2 (5 bases). Sequencing was performed on non-Treg CD4+ T cells sorted from blood. The CDR3: CASSLRAPYNEQFF. The CDR3, as DNA: TGTGCCAGCAGCCTGAGGGCACCGTACAATGAGCAGTTCTTC. Variable domain in full (rest from reference TRBV11-3 and TRBJ2-1): EAGVVQSPRYKIIEKKQPVAFWCNPISGHNTLYWYLQNLGQGPELLIRYENEEAVDDSQLPKDRFSAERLKGVDSTLKIQPAELGDSAVYLCASSLRAPYNEQFFGPGTRLTVL.